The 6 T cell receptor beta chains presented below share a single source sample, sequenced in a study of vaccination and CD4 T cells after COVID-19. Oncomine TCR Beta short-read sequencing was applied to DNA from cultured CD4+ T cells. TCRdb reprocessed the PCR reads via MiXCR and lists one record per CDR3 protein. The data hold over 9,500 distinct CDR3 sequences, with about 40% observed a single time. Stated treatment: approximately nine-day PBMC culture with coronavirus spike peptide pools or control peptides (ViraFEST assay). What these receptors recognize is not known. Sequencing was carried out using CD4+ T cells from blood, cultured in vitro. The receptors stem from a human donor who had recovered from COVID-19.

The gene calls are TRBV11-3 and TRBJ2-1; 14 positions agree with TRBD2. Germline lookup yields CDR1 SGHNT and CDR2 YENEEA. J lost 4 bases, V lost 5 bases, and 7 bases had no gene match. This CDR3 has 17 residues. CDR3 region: CASSPRTSGGTYNEQFF. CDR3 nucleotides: TGTGCCAGCAGCCCTCGGACTAGCGGGGGGACTTACAATGAGCAGTTCTTC.

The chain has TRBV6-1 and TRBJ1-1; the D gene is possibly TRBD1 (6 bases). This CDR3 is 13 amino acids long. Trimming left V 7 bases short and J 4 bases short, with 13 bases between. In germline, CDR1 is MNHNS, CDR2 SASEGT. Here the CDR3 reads CASKAQGFTEAFF. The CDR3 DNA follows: TGTGCCAGCAAAGCCCAGGGGTTCACTGAAGCTTTCTTT.

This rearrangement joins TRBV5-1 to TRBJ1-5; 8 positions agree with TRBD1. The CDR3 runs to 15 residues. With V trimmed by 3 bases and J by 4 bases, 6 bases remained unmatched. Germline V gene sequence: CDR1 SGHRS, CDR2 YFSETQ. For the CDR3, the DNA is TGCGCCAGCAGCTCCGGACAGGGCCTAAATCAGCCCCAGCATTTT. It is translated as CASSSGQGLNQPQHF.

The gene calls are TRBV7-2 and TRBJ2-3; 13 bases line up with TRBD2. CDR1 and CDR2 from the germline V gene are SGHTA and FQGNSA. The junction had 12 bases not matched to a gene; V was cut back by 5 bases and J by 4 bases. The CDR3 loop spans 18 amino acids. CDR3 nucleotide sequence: TGTGCCAGCAGCCGCCAAGGGGGGACTAGCGGGGTAGCAGATACGCAGTATTTT. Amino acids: CASSRQGGTSGVADTQYF.

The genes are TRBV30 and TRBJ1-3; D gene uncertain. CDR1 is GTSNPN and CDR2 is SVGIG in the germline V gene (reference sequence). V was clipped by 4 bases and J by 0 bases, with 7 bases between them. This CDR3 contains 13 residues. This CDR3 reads CAWMGDSGNTIYF. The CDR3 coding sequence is TGTGCCTGGATGGGCGACTCTGGAAACACCATATATTTT.

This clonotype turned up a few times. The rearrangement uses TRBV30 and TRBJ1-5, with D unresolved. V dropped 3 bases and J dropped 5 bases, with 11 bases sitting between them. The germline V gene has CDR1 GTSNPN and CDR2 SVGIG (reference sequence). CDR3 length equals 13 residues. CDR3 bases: TGTGCCTGGAGGACGCAGGAGGATCAGCCCCAGCATTTT. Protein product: CAWRTQEDQPQHF.